These 32 T cell receptor beta chains came from one sample sequenced in a study of T cell responses to AZD1222 COVID-19 vaccine. Profiled with immunoSEQ multiplex PCR; TCRdb holds only in-frame clones, not every one. The sample includes about 86,000 clones, 70% to 80% of them seen just once. This specimen was peripheral blood, taken on day 0 of AZD1222 vaccination. The receptors derive from an adult in good health.

The V call is TRBV18, the J call TRBJ2-7; no definite D call. The length of the CDR3 is 13 residues. V was cut by 3 bases and J by 2 bases, with 8 bases left in between. Germline-derived CDR1 and CDR2 are KGHSH and LQKENI. The CDR3 region has the DNA TGTGCCAGCTCACCTCGTCACCCCTACGAGCAGTACTTC. Encoded protein: CASSPRHPYEQYF.

As regards this clone: The CDR3 does not end in the conserved phenylalanine or tryptophan, so this is likely a read error. The limits of the CDR3 on the DNA are not certain, so only TCRdb's listed CDR3 is given. The V call is TRBV21-1, the J call TRBJ1-1; TRBD1, the D gene given by the table, was not confirmed from the DNA. TRBV21-1 is noted as a pseudogene. Ends included, the CDR3 has 10 residues. CDR3: CASSKVRGQG.

This clone showed up just a few times. The chain uses TRBV6-5 and TRBJ2-2; 9 nucleotides align to TRBD2. Germline CDR1 MNHEY, CDR2 SVGAGI. J lost 7 bases, V lost 11 bases, and 14 bases had no gene match. CDR3 length: 15 residues. The CDR3 DNA is TGTGCCCAGGGGGGGGAGCTAGCGGGAAACGGGGAGCTGTTTTTT. Encoded protein: CAQGGELAGNGELFF.

This clone was observed a single time. This chain links TRBV30 with TRBJ2-7; D unclear. This CDR3 is 13 amino acids long. With 3 bases removed from V and 6 bases from J, the gap between germline ends came to 15 bases. Per germline, CDR1 GTSNPN and CDR2 SVGIG (reference sequence). This chain's CDR3 is CAWSVLGETEQYF. In DNA, the CDR3 is TGTGCCTGGAGCGTGCTAGGAGAAACCGAGCAGTACTTC.

The chain is built from TRBV19 and TRBJ1-3, with a tentative D call TRBD1 (5 bases). Germline V gene lookup returns CDR1 LNHDA and CDR2 SQIVND (reference sequence). The CDR3 runs 17 residues. Between the trimmed V and J ends, which lost 0 bases and 0 bases, there was a span of 12 bases. DNA of the CDR3: TGTGCCAGTAGTATAGATTCGAGACAGCGCTCTGGAAACACCATATATTTT. Its translation: CASSIDSRQRSGNTIYF.

CDR3 in DNA: TGTGCCACCTCCGCCCCCATGACAGGGGGCCTGGAGACCCAGTACTTC. Amino acids: CATSAPMTGGLETQYF. This sequence joins TRBV24-1 and TRBJ2-5, with 10 bases lining up with TRBD1. This CDR3 contains 16 residues. The V gene end was trimmed by 9 bases and the J gene end by 5 bases; junction bases not matched to a gene: 14. The germline CDR1 and CDR2 sequences are KGHDR and SFDVKD.

The table lists this clone with a count of one. Being one base from a much bigger clone, this may be a read error. CDR3 in amino acids: CASSFAGGRNEQFF. In nucleotides, the CDR3 is TGTGCCAGCAGTTTCGCGGGAGGGAGGAATGAGCAGTTCTTC. The genes are TRBV28 and TRBJ2-1; TRBD2 agrees at 9 bases. V was pared by 3 bases and J by 7 bases, with 4 bases of the junction left unmatched. Germline V CDR1 and CDR2: MDHEN, SYDVKM. The CDR3 is 14 residues long.

A word on this clone: Other DNA sequences within the sample encode an identical CDR3. The genes are TRBV5-4 and TRBJ1-5; D is unclear. The CDR3 contains 12 residues. Germline values: CDR1 SGHNT, CDR2 YYREEE (reference sequence). V lost 5 bases to trimming and J lost 3 bases, with 6 bases between them. In DNA form, the CDR3 reads TGTGCCAGCAGTTTAGACAATCAGCCCCAGCATTTT. The encoded protein is CASSLDNQPQHF.

The table lists this clone with a count of one. The chain employs TRBV29-1 and TRBJ1-4; D not resolved. This CDR3 has 13 amino acids. The germline CDR1 and CDR2 sequences are SQVTM and ANQGSEA. Trimming left V 7 bases short and J 3 bases short, with 12 bases between. The CDR3 DNA is TGCAGCGCCAAGGGAGGTTCTAATGAAAAACTGTTTTTT. This sequence encodes CSAKGGSNEKLFF.

This clone has just a few counts. The chain joins TRBV28 to TRBJ2-4; D is undetermined. V was shortened by 5 bases and J by 3 bases, with 20 bases between the two germline ends. The CDR3 spans 17 residues. Germline-derived CDR1 and CDR2 are MDHEN and SYDVKM. The CDR3 sequence is CASSKLGRFDGKNIQYF. In DNA, the CDR3 is TGTGCCAGCAGTAAACTCGGACGCTTTGACGGCAAAAACATTCAGTACTTC.

The chain uses TRBV7-2 and TRBJ2-4; D is ambiguous. Germline-derived CDR1 and CDR2 are SGHTA and FQGNSA. Trimming pared 2 bases from V and 9 bases from J, leaving 11 bases between. This CDR3 contains 13 residues. The CDR3, as DNA: TGTGCCAGCAGCTTAAGCACTAATGGCATTCAGTACTTC. Its protein product is CASSLSTNGIQYF. Full variable domain (outside the CDR3, taken from reference TRBV7-2 and TRBJ2-4): GAGVSQSPSNKVTEKGKDVELRCDPISGHTALYWYRQSLGQGLEFLIYFQGNSAPDKSGLPSDRFSAERTGGSVSTLTIQRTQQEDSAVYLCASSLSTNGIQYFGAGTRLSVL.

The chain combines TRBV7-2 with TRBJ1-2; D is uncertain. Trimming took off 1 base at V and 3 bases at J, with 9 bases between the two ends. Germline CDR1 SGHTA, CDR2 FQGNSA. This CDR3 has 14 residues. The CDR3 bases are TGTGCCAGCAGCTTAGGGGTCAGTGACTATGGCTACACCTTC. Translating it yields CASSLGVSDYGYTF.

The V and J genes are TRBV5-1 and TRBJ1-1; D not certain. Trimming stripped 0 bases from V and 3 bases from J, with 9 bases between. The CDR3 runs to 14 residues. The germline CDR1 and CDR2 sequences are SGHRS and YFSETQ. The CDR3 DNA reads TGCGCCAGCAGCTTGGAGGTAGGGTACACTGAAGCTTTCTTT. Amino acid sequence: CASSLEVGYTEAFF.

Only one count was recorded for this clone. This sequence joins TRBV27 and TRBJ2-2, with 10 bases aligning to TRBD2. V lost 4 bases to trimming and J lost 6 bases; unmatched junction nucleotides: 14. The CDR3 has 18 amino acids. Per the germline V gene, CDR1 is MNHEY and CDR2 is SMNVEV (reference sequence). The CDR3 is CASSSLGPSGSWAGELFF. In DNA form, the CDR3 reads TGTGCCAGCAGTTCCCTCGGGCCTAGCGGGAGTTGGGCCGGGGAGCTGTTTTTT.

This chain uses TRBV20-1 with TRBJ2-5, with D possibly TRBD2 on 6 matching bases. Trimming pared 3 bases from V and 1 base from J, leaving 9 bases between. This CDR3 spans 13 amino acids. CDR1 and CDR2 (germline): DFQATT, SNEGSKA (reference sequence). The CDR3 region has the DNA TGCAGTGCTAGTGGGGGGTTCCAAGAGACCCAGTACTTC. This translates into CSASGGFQETQYF.

The rearrangement links TRBV7-2 to TRBJ1-5; D is perhaps TRBD1 (6 bases). Germline CDR1 SGHTA, CDR2 FQGNSA. The CDR3 is 16 residues long. The V end lost 1 base, the J end lost 3 bases, and 13 bases lay between the germline ends. The CDR3 protein is CASSLEGGTNNQPQHF. The CDR3 nucleotides read TGTGCCAGCAGCTTAGAGGGGGGGACAAACAATCAGCCCCAGCATTTT.

This clone has more than one count but fewer than ten. The chain is built from TRBV12-3 or TRBV12-4 and TRBJ2-3, with D tentatively TRBD1 (5 bases). V lost 5 bases and J lost 6, with 12 bases in between. The CDR3 is 13 residues long. Written as DNA, the CDR3 is TGTGCCAGCAGTCAGGGCACCCAGGATACGCAGTATTTT. This sequence encodes CASSQGTQDTQYF.

This chain connects TRBV5-1 to TRBJ1-2; 9 bases match TRBD1. Losses at the gene ends were 0 bases for V and 4 bases for J; bases not matched to a gene: 4. The CDR3 extends over 15 amino acids. The V gene's germline CDR1 is SGHRS and CDR2 YFSETQ. CDR3 in amino acids: CASSLDRQGGYGYTF. CDR3 sequence (DNA): TGCGCCAGCAGCTTGGACCGACAGGGGGGCTATGGCTACACCTTC.

The chain is built from TRBV5-1 and TRBJ2-3; 7 bases map to TRBD1. The CDR3 consists of 14 residues. V lost 6 bases and J lost 2; bases outside the gene matches: 6. CDR1 is SGHRS and CDR2 is YFSETQ in the germline V gene. CDR3 amino acids: CASTTGAPTDTQYF. CDR3 sequence (DNA): TGCGCCAGCACAACAGGGGCCCCCACAGATACGCAGTATTTT.

The chain links TRBV7-2 to TRBJ2-7, with D unresolved. The V end was cut by 4 bases, the J end by 3 bases, with 16 bases between. This CDR3 spans 15 amino acids. Per germline, CDR1 SGHTA and CDR2 FQGNSA. The DNA of the CDR3 is TGTGCCAGCAGCTCCACGGGCCTTCTAAACTACGAGCAGTACTTC. This sequence encodes CASSSTGLLNYEQYF.

This chain connects TRBV5-1 to TRBJ2-7; TRBD2 agrees at 10 bases. Germline CDR1 SGHRS, CDR2 YFSETQ. V trimming: 6 bases; J trimming: 4 bases; junction bases outside the gene matches: 4. The CDR3 loop spans 13 amino acids. The CDR3 region is CASKASGSYEQYF. The CDR3 bases are TGCGCCAGCAAGGCTAGCGGGAGTTACGAGCAGTACTTC.

J is TRBJ2-7 and V is TRBV5-1; 14 nucleotides agree with TRBD2. Germline lookup yields CDR1 SGHRS and CDR2 YFSETQ. The CDR3 totals 15 residues. With V trimmed by 4 bases and J by 5 bases, 5 bases remained unmatched. The CDR3 protein is CASSNPGLAGDEQYF. In DNA, the CDR3 is TGCGCCAGCAGCAACCCGGGACTAGCGGGAGACGAGCAGTACTTC.

The rearrangement links TRBV18 to TRBJ2-1, with 11 bases that match TRBD2. This CDR3 has 16 residues. The V gene's germline CDR1 is KGHSH and CDR2 LQKENI. The V and J ends lost 5 bases and 8 bases, in that order; junction bases with no gene match: 11. CDR3 nucleotide sequence: TGTGCCAGCTCAGTGTCGTTAGCGGGAGGGCCTTATGAGCAGTTCTTC. Translated: CASSVSLAGGPYEQFF.

The chain has TRBV12-3 or TRBV12-4 and TRBJ2-6; D is unclear. Trimming stripped 5 bases from V and 12 bases from J, with 14 bases between. The CDR3 is made up of 13 amino acids. The CDR3 DNA is TGTGCCAGCAGTCTCACCCTTTCTTCCGTCCTGACTTTC. Translating it yields CASSLTLSSVLTF.

This chain joins TRBV6-6 and TRBJ2-7; D is perhaps TRBD1 or TRBD2 (6 bases each). Germline V gives CDR1 MNHNY, CDR2 SVGAGI (reference sequence). V was shortened by 8 bases and J by 5 bases, with 16 bases between the two germline ends. This CDR3 region has 13 residues. Written as DNA, the CDR3 is TGTGCCAGCGAGGGGGGAGGATTGGACGAGCAGTACTTC. Translating gives CASEGGGLDEQYF.

The chain combines TRBV2 with TRBJ1-2; 8 positions agree with TRBD1. J gave up 0 bases and V 4 bases, and 1 base lay outside the gene matches. This CDR3 has 14 amino acids. The germline V gene has CDR1 SNHLY and CDR2 FYNNEI. CDR3 in DNA: TGTGCCAGCAGTGCGGGACAGGCTAACTATGGCTACACCTTC. Translating it yields CASSAGQANYGYTF.

The chain joins TRBV27 to TRBJ2-7, with 11 bases lining up with TRBD2. The CDR3 sequence is 16 residues long. Germline V lookup: CDR1 MNHEY, CDR2 SMNVEV (reference sequence). V gave up 2 bases and J gave up 4 bases; unmatched junction bases: 7. DNA of the CDR3: TGTGCCAGCAGTTTAAAACTAGCGGGAGTTCTTTACGAGCAGTACTTC. This gives the protein CASSLKLAGVLYEQYF.

V is TRBV12-5 and J is TRBJ2-3, with TRBD1 matching 7 bases. V shed 5 bases, J shed 8 bases, and the junction held 4 bases outside the gene matches. The CDR3 totals 12 residues. Germline-derived CDR1 and CDR2 are LGHNT and FRNRAP. The CDR3 DNA sequence: TGTGCTAGTGGTCAGGACAGGATTACGCAGTATTTT. It translates to CASGQDRITQYF.

This clone was detected only once. CDR3 loop: CASSFGPGQGAYGYTF. The DNA of the CDR3 is TGTGCCAGCAGCTTCGGCCCGGGACAGGGGGCTTATGGCTACACCTTC. This sequence joins TRBV7-2 and TRBJ1-2; the match to TRBD1 covers 12 bases. The CDR3 extends over 16 amino acids. V shed 3 bases and J 5 bases; nucleotides not matched to a gene: 7. Germline V gene data show CDR1 as SGHTA and CDR2 as FQGNSA.

The chain has TRBV10-3 and TRBJ1-1; possibly TRBD1 for D (6 bases). Between the trimmed V and J ends, which lost 4 bases and 1 base, there was a span of 16 bases. The germline gives CDR1 ENHRY, CDR2 SYGVKD. This CDR3 has 16 residues. CDR3 amino acids: CAISGSPQGRNTEAFF. CDR3 in DNA: TGTGCCATCAGTGGTTCCCCACAGGGTCGGAACACTGAAGCTTTCTTT.

J is TRBJ1-5 and V is TRBV24-1; TRBD1 matches at 7 bases. Per the germline V gene, CDR1 is KGHDR and CDR2 is SFDVKD. The CDR3 contains 16 residues. The J segment lost 0 bases and the V segment lost 2 bases, leaving 3 bases of the junction unmatched. The CDR3 reads CATSDWDSYSNQPQHF. CDR3 in DNA: TGTGCCACCAGTGATTGGGACAGCTATAGCAATCAGCCCCAGCATTTT.

This chain uses TRBV7-9 with TRBJ1-4; 7 bases align to TRBD1. CDR1 is SEHNR, CDR2 FQNEAQ, per germline (reference sequence). The CDR3 consists of 15 residues. J lost 3 bases, V lost 3 bases, and 4 bases had no gene match. The CDR3 loop is CASSLKGAANEKLFF. CDR3 in DNA: TGTGCCAGCAGCTTGAAGGGGGCCGCTAATGAAAAACTGTTTTTT.